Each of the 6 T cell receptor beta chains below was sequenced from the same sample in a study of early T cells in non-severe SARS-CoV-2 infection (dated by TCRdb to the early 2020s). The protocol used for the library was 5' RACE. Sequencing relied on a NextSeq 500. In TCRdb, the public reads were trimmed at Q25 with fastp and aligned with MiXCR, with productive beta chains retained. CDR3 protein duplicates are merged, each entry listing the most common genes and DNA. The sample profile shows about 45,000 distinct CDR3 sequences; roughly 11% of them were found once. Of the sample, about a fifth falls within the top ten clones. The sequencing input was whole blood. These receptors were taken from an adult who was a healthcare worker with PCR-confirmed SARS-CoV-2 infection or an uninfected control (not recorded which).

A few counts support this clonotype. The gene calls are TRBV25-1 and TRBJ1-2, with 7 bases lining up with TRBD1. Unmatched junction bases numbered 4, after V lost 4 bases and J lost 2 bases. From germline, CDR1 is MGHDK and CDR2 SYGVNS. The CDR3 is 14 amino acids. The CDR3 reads CASSVATGNYGYTF. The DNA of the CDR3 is TGTGCCAGCAGTGTTGCGACAGGGAACTATGGCTACACCTTC.

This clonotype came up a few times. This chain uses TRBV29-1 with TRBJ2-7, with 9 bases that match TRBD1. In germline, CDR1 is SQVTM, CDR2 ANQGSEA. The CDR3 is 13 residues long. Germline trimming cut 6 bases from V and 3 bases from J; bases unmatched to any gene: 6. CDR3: CSVKTGGYYEQYF. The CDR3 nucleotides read TGCAGCGTGAAGACAGGGGGATACTACGAGCAGTACTTC.

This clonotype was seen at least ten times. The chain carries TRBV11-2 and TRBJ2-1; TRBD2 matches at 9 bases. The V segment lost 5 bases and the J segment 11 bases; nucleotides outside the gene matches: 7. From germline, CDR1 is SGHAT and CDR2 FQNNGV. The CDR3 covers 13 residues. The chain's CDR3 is CASSRESSGKQFF. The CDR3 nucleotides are TGTGCCAGCAGCCGAGAGTCTAGCGGGAAGCAGTTCTTC.

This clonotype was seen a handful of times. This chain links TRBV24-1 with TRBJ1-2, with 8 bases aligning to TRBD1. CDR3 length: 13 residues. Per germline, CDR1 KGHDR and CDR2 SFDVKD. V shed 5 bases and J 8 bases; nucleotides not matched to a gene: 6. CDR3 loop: CATSAETGAGYTF. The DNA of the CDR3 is TGTGCCACCAGTGCGGAGACAGGGGCCGGCTACACCTTC.

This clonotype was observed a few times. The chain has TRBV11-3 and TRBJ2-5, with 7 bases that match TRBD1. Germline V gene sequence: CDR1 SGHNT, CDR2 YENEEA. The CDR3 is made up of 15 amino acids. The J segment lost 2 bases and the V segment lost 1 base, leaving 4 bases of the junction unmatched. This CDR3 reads CASSLGDRVQETQYF. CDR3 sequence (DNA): TGTGCCAGCAGCTTAGGAGACAGGGTACAAGAGACCCAGTACTTC.

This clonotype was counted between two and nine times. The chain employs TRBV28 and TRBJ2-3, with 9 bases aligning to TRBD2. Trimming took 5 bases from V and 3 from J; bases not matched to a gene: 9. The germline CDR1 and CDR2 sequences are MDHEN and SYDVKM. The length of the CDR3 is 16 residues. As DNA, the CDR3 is TGTGCCAGCAGTAAGGGCGGGAGGGCCGGTACAGATACGCAGTATTTT. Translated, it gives CASSKGGRAGTDTQYF.